The clone carrying this TCR beta chain came up once. This record comes from a study of blood T cell repertoires in COVID-19. Study-wide background: Material from acute and convalescent COVID-19 was sourced from the United States, Italy and Spain. T cells, B-cell-depleted T cells, or PBMCs provided the cDNA or gDNA that served as material.

Germline CDR1 and CDR2: SGHNT and YYREEE (reference sequence). The CDR3 has 12 amino acids. V dropped 1 base and J dropped 6 bases, with 8 bases sitting between them. Authors' methods: Reference gene primer amplification gave nucleated cell count estimates. Sequencing was performed with immunoSEQ multiplex PCR; in TCRdb, only in-frame clones are kept and a portion is missing. That table gives V, J and clone size, and the DNA gave D and trimming. The sample includes fewer than 250,000 clones, approximately 80% of them seen just once. This receptor was obtained from a woman older than 75 with acute or convalescent COVID-19. Sequencing was carried out using peripheral blood. The V and J genes are TRBV5-4 and TRBJ2-7; D is unclear. CDR3 loop: CASSLIPGEQYF. The CDR3 DNA reads as TGTGCCAGCAGCTTGATCCCGGGCGAGCAGTACTTC.